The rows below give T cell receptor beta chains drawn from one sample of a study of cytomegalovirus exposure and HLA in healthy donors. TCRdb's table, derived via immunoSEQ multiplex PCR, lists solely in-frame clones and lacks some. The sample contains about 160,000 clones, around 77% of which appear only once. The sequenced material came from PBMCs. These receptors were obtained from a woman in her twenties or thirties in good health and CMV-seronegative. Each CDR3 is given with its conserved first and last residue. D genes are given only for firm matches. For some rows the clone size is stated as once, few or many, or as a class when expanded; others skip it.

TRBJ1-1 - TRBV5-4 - TGTGCCAGCAGCTTGGCTTTCGACACTGAAGCTTTCTTT CASSLAFDTEAFF
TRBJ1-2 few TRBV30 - TGTGCCTGGAGTGACGCGGGGGTGCTGTCTGGCTACACCTTC CAWSDAGVLSGYTF
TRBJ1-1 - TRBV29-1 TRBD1 TGCAGCGTTGTATTAGGGGGCTTCAGCAACACTGAAGCTTTCTTT CSVVLGGFSNTEAFF
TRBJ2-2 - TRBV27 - TGTGCCAGCAGTTTTCGTGCGGGGCAAGGCACCGGGGAGCTGTTTTTT CASSFRAGQGTGELFF
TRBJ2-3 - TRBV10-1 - TGCGCCAGCAGTCAAGCAAATCCCCGCACAGATACGCAGTATTTT CASSQANPRTDTQYF
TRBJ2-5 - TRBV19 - TGTGCCAGTAGTGACAGGGCGGGAGGGACCCAGTACTTC CASSDRAGGTQYF
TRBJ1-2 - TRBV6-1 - TGTGCCAGCAGTGACGATCCGGGGAGGGTGCATACGGGCTATGGCTACACCTTC CASSDDPGRVHTGYGYTF
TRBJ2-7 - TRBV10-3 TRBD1 TGTGCCACTTATGAGGGGGCGCGGGTTGGGGAGCAGTACTTC CATYEGARVGEQYF
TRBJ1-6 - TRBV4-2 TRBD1 TGTGCCAGCAGCCAAGAAACCGGGACAGGGCAACATTCACCCCTCCACTTT CASSQETGTGQHSPLHF
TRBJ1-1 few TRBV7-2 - TGTGCCAGCAGCCCCCTTGAGATGAACACTGAAGCTTTCTTT CASSPLEMNTEAFF
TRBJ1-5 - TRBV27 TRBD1 TGTGCCAGCAGTAGAACAGGGGGCTGGAGTTATAGCAATCAGCCCCAGCATTTT CASSRTGGWSYSNQPQHF
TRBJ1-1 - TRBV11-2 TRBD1 TGTGCCAGCAGCTCAGACAGGGGGCAAACTGAAGCTTTCTTT CASSSDRGQTEAFF